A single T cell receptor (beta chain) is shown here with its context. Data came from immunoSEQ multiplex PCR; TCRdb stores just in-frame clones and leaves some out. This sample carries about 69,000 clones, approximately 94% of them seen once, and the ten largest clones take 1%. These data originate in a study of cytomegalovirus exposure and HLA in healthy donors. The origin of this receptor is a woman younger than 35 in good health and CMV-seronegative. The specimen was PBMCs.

The CDR3 here is CASSPTRDREKEYGYTF. Here the CDR3 DNA reads TGTGCCAGCAGCCCCACCCGGGACAGAGAAAAAGAGTATGGCTACACCTTC. The chain joins TRBV7-8 to TRBJ1-2; TRBD1 matches at 7 bases. V was clipped by 5 bases and J by 5 bases; unmatched bases: 17. The CDR3 totals 17 residues. Germline CDR1 is SGHVS and CDR2 is FQNEAQ.